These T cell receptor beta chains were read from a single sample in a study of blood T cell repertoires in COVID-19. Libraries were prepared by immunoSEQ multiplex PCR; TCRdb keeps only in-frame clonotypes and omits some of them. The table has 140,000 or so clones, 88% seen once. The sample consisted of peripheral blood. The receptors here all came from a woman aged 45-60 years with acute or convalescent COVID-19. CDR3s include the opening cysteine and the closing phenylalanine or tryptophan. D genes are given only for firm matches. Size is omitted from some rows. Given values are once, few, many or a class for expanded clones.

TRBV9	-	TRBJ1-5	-	TGTGCCAGCAGCCCAGAGGGTAATCAGCCCCAGCATTTT	CASSPEGNQPQHF
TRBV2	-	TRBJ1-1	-	TGTGCCAGCAGCGTGACGCGGGGGAACACTGAAGCTTTCTTT	CASSVTRGNTEAFF
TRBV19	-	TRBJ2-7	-	TGTGCCAGTAGTTGGGGGGTAGACTACGAGCAGTACTTC	CASSWGVDYEQYF
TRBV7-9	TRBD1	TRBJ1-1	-	TGTGCCAGCAGCCCTTTCCTAACAGGGGGCTCTGAAGCTTTCTTT	CASSPFLTGGSEAFF
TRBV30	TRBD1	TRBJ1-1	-	TGTGCCTGGGCAGGACAGGGGGCGACTGAAGCTTTCTTT	CAWAGQGATEAFF
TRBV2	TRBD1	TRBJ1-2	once	TGTGCCAGCAGTTCCGGGACAGGGGGCGCGAGCTATGGCTACACCTTC	CASSSGTGGASYGYTF
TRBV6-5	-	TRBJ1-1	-	TGTGCCAGCGGTAAGCCGGGGACAACTGAAGCTTTCTTT	CASGKPGTTEAFF
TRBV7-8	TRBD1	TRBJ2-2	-	TGTGCCAGCAGCTTAAGGGACAGGGTCGTCACCGGGGAGCTGTTTTTT	CASSLRDRVVTGELFF
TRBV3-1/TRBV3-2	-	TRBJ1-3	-	TGTGCCAGCAGCCAGGCGGGAGTCCGCGAAAACACCATATATTTT	CASSQAGVRENTIYF
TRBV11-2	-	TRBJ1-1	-	TGTGCCAGCAGCTTAGGAGCGGGGAACACTGAAGCTTTCTTT	CASSLGAGNTEAFF
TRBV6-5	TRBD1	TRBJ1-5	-	TGTGCCAGCAGTTATAGGGGGCAGGGTTATCAGCCCCAGCATTTT	CASSYRGQGYQPQHF
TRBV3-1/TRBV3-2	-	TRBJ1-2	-	TGTGCCAGCAGCCAACCCGGGGGGTCGTGGTTTGGCTACACCTTC	CASSQPGGSWFGYTF
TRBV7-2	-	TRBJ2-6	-	TGTGCCAGCAGCTTTTTCCTCTCTGGGGCCAACGTCCTGACTTTC	CASSFFLSGANVLTF
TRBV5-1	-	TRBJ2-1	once	TGCGCCAGCAGCTTGGACATCGGACAGTACAATGAGCAGTTCTTC	CASSLDIGQYNEQFF
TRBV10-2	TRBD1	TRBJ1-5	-	TGCGCCAGCAGTGTTGAGGGGACAGGGGTCCAAAACCCCCAGCATTTT	CASSVEGTGVQNPQHF
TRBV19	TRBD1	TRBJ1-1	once	TGTGCCAGTAGTATAGCCCCGGGACAGGGTAAGAGCACTGAAGCTTTCTTT	CASSIAPGQGKSTEAFF
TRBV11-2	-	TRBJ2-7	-	TGTGCCAGCAGCGACTCTAGCTTCTACGAGCAGTACTTC	CASSDSSFYEQYF
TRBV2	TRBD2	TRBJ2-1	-	TGTGCCAGCGTCGGGACTAGCGGGAAAAATGAGCAGTTCTTC	CASVGTSGKNEQFF
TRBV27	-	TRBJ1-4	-	TGTGCCAGCAGGGGACTCCTCGAAAAACTGTTTTTT	CASRGLLEKLFF
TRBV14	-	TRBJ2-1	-	TGTGCCAGCAGCCCTTTAGTAGACTACAATGAGCAGTTCTTC	CASSPLVDYNEQFF
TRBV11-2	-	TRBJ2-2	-	TGTGCCAGCAGCTCGGGGTACACCGGGGAGCTGTTTTTT	CASSSGYTGELFF
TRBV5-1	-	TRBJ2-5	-	TGCGCCAGCAGCCCAGGACAATACCAAGAGACCCAGTACTTC	CASSPGQYQETQYF
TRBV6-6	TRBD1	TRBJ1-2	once	TGTGCCAGCAGCTCGGGACAGGGAGTCTATGGCTACACCTTC	CASSSGQGVYGYTF
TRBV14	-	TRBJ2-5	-	TGTGCCAGCAGCCAAGACGCGGGACTGGGCCAAGAGACCCAGTACTTC	CASSQDAGLGQETQYF
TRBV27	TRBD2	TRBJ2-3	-	TGTGCCAGCAGTTTATCGGTGGCGGGGGGGAGCACAGATACGCAGTATTTT	CASSLSVAGGSTDTQYF
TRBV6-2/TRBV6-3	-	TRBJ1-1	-	TGTGCCAGCAGTTACTTCCCAGGGGACACTGAAGCTTTCTTT	CASSYFPGDTEAFF
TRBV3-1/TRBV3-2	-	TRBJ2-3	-	TGTGCCAGCAACCGCGGGGAAGGAGGGTTGGATACGCAGTATTTT	CASNRGEGGLDTQYF
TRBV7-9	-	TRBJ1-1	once	TGTGCCAGCAGCTTACAGGGTTTGTTCGCTGAAGCTTTCTTT	CASSLQGLFAEAFF
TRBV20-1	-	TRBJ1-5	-	TGCAGTGCTACCGGGCAGCCCCAGCATTTT	CSATGQPQHF
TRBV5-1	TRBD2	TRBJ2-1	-	TGCGCCAGCAGCTTGGAAGCGGGATCTCACAATGAGCAGTTCTTC	CASSLEAGSHNEQFF
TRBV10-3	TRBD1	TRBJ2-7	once	TGTGCCATCAGTGATTGGACAGGGGCCTACGAGCAGTACTTC	CAISDWTGAYEQYF
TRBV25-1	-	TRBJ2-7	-	TGTGCCAGCAGTGAATTAGGCGGACTGAGCGAGCAGTACTTC	CASSELGGLSEQYF
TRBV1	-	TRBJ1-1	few	TGCACCAGCAGCCAATATGACATATCGGGGGGCACTGAAGCTTTCTTT	CTSSQYDISGGTEAFF
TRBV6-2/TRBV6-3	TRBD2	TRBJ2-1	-	TGTGCCAGCAGTTACTCGAAGGGACTAGCGGGGATTGATGAGCAGTTCTTC	CASSYSKGLAGIDEQFF
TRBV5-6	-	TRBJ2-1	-	TGTGCCAGCAGCTTGCGGGTAGGCCAAAACAATGAGCAGTTCTTC	CASSLRVGQNNEQFF
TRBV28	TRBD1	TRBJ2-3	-	TGTGCCAGCAGTTTAGGACAGGGTAGGACAGATACGCAGTATTTT	CASSLGQGRTDTQYF
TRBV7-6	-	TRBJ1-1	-	TGTGCCAGCAGCTTTGGGGGCTTAGACACTGAAGCTTTCTTT	CASSFGGLDTEAFF
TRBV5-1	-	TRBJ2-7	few	TGCGCCAGCAGCCTGACCTTAGCTCTCGGCACAACCTACGAGCAGTACTTC	CASSLTLALGTTYEQYF
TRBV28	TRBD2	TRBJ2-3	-	TGTGCCAGCAGCCTGGATGCCCCCCTCAGCGGGGCCACAGATACGCAGTATTTT	CASSLDAPLSGATDTQYF
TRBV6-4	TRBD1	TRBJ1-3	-	TGTGCCAGCAGAGGGTACAGGGGGCCTGGAAACACCATATATTTT	CASRGYRGPGNTIYF
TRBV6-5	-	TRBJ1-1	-	TGTGCCAGCAGTCTTACAACAAACACTGAAGCTTTCTTT	CASSLTTNTEAFF
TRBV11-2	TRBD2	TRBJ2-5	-	TGTGCCAGCAGCTTCTCAGCGGGGGGCCTCTATTCCGTAGAGACCCAGTACTTC	CASSFSAGGLYSVETQYF
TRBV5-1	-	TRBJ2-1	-	TGCGCCAGCAGCTGGGACACCAACAATGAGCAGTTCTTC	CASSWDTNNEQFF